This T cell receptor beta chain was recorded in a study of blood T cell repertoires in COVID-19. Study context: Acute and convalescent COVID-19 samples came from the United States, Italy and Spain.

V shed 11 bases and J shed 6 bases, with 20 bases lying between them. This CDR3 is built from 14 residues. The germline V gene has CDR1 ENHRY and CDR2 SYGVKD. In the study's own analysis: Amplifying reference gene primers gave estimates of nucleated cell counts. Data came from immunoSEQ multiplex PCR; TCRdb stores just in-frame clones and leaves some out. V and J calls and clone size are those listed in that table; D and trimming were worked out from the DNA. The sample lists more than 350,000 clones, approximately 87% seen once, with roughly 9.4% in the top ten. The sequencing sample was made of PBMCs or T cells enriched from blood (not recorded which). The sequence derives from a woman between 45 and 60 years old who had recovered from COVID-19. This chain links TRBV10-3 with TRBJ1-5; possible D gene TRBD1, 5 bases. The DNA for the CDR3 is TGTGCCTCACAAATTGGGTCCCAGGGTCAGCCCCAGCATTTT. Amino acid sequence: CASQIGSQGQPQHF.